This T cell receptor (beta chain) was found in a study of response to subunit inactivated influenza vaccine. Study results and limitations: The authors suggested that every seasonal influenza vaccination recruits few new T cells.

V lost 2 bases, J lost 3 bases, and 7 bases lay in between. This CDR3 is 13 amino acids long. Using its own MiXCR run on the RT-PCR reads, TCRdb lists one record per CDR3 protein. The sample lists around 850,000 distinct CDR3 sequences; under 20% were seen once. For this clonotype: Its antigen is not identified.

The receptor was derived from a man aged 50 to 59 who received an inactivated influenza vaccine. The starting material was PBMCs from blood, obtained 4 to 6 days after vaccination. The chain employs TRBV12-3 or TRBV12-4 and TRBJ2-5, with D unresolved. CDR3 sequence: CASSLNEEETQYF. DNA of the CDR3: TGTGCCAGCAGTTTAAATGAGGAAGAGACCCAGTACTTC.